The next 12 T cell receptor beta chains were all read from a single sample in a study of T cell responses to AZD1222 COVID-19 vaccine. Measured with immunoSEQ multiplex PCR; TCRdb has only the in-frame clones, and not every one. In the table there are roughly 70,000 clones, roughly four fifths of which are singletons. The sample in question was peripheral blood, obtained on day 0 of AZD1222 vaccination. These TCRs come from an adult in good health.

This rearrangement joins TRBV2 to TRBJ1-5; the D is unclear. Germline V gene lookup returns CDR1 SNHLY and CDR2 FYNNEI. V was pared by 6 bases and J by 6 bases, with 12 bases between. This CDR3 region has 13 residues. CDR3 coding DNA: TGTGCCAGCAGAATTATCGAGTCTCAGCCCCAGCATTTT. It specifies CASRIIESQPQHF. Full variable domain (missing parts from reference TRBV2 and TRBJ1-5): EPEVTQTPSHQVTQMGQEVILRCVPISNHLYFYWYRQILGQKVEFLVSFYNNEISEKSEIFDDQFSVERPDGSNFTLKIRSTKLEDSAMYFCASRIIESQPQHFGDGTRLSIL.

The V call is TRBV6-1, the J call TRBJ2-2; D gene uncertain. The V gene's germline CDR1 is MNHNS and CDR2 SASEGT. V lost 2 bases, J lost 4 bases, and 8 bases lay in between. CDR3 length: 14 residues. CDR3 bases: TGTGCCAGCAGTGAATTGGACCGCACCGGGGAGCTGTTTTTT. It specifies CASSELDRTGELFF.

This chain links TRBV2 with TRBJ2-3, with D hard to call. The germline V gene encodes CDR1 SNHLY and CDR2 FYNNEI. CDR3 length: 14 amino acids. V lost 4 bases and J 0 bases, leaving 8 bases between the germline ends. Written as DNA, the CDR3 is TGTGCCAGCAGTGGACATCGTAGCACAGATACGCAGTATTTT. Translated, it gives CASSGHRSTDTQYF. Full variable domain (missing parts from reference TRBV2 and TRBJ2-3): EPEVTQTPSHQVTQMGQEVILRCVPISNHLYFYWYRQILGQKVEFLVSFYNNEISEKSEIFDDQFSVERPDGSNFTLKIRSTKLEDSAMYFCASSGHRSTDTQYFGPGTRLTVL.

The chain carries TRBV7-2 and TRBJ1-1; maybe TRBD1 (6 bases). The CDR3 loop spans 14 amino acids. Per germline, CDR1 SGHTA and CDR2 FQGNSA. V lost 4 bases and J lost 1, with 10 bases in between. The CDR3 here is CASSWGHSNTEAFF. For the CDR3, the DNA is TGTGCCAGCAGCTGGGGACACTCGAACACTGAAGCTTTCTTT.

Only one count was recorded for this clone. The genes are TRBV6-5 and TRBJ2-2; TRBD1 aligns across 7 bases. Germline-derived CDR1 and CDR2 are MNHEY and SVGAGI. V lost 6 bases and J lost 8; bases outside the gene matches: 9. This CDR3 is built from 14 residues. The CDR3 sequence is CASSRDRVSGELFF. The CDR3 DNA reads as TGTGCCAGCAGCCGCGACAGGGTTTCGGGGGAGCTGTTTTTT.

Here the CDR3 DNA reads TGCGCCAGCAGCTTTCAGGGGCCCCAAGAGACCCAGTACTTC. It specifies CASSFQGPQETQYF. The chain carries TRBV5-1 and TRBJ2-5; possibly TRBD1 for D (6 bases). In germline, CDR1 is SGHRS, CDR2 YFSETQ. V was clipped by 2 bases and J by 1 base, with 9 bases between them. The CDR3 length is 14 residues.

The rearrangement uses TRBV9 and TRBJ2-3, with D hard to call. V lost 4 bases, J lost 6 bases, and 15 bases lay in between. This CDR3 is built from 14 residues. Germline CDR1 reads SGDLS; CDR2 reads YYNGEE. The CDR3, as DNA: TGTGCCAGCAGCTTAGGGATTCCCGCGGATACGCAGTATTTT. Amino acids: CASSLGIPADTQYF. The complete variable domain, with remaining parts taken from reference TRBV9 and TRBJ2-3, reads DSGVTQTPKHLITATGQRVTLRCSPRSGDLSVYWYQQSLDQGLQFLIQYYNGEERAKGNILERFSAQQFPDLHSELNLSSLELGDSALYFCASSLGIPADTQYFGPGTRLTVL.

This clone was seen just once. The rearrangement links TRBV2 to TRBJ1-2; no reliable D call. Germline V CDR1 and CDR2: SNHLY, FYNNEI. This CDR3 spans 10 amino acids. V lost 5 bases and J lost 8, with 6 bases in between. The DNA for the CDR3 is TGTGCCAGCAGTTTGGGAGGCTACACCTTC. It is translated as CASSLGGYTF.

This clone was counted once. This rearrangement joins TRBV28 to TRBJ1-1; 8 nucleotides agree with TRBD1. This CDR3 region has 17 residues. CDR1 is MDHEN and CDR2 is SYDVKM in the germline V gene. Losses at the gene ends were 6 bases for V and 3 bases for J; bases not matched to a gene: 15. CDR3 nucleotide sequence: TGTGCCAGCAGCCGTAGAGACAGGGGATCTGCACACACTGAAGCTTTCTTT. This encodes CASSRRDRGSAHTEAFF.

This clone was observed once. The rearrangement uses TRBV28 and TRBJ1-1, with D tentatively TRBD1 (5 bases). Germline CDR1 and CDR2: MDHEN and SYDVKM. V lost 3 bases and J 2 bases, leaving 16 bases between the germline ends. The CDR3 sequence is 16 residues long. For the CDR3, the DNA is TGTGCCAGCAGTTTTTATAGGGGCAGAGATAACACTGAAGCTTTCTTT. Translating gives CASSFYRGRDNTEAFF.

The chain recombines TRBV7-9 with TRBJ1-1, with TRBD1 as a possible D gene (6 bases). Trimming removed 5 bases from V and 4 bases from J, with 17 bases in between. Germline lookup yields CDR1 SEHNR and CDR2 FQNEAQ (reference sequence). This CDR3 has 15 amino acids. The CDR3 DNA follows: TGTGCCAGCAGCCGGGCCGGGGGGGCATTCACTGAAGCTTTCTTT. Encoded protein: CASSRAGGAFTEAFF.

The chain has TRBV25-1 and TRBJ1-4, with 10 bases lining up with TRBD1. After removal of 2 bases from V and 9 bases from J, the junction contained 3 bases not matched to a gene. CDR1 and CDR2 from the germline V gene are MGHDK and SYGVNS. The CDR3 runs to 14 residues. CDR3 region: CASSEPGQGKKLFF. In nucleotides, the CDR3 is TGTGCCAGCAGTGAACCGGGACAGGGGAAAAAACTGTTTTTT.